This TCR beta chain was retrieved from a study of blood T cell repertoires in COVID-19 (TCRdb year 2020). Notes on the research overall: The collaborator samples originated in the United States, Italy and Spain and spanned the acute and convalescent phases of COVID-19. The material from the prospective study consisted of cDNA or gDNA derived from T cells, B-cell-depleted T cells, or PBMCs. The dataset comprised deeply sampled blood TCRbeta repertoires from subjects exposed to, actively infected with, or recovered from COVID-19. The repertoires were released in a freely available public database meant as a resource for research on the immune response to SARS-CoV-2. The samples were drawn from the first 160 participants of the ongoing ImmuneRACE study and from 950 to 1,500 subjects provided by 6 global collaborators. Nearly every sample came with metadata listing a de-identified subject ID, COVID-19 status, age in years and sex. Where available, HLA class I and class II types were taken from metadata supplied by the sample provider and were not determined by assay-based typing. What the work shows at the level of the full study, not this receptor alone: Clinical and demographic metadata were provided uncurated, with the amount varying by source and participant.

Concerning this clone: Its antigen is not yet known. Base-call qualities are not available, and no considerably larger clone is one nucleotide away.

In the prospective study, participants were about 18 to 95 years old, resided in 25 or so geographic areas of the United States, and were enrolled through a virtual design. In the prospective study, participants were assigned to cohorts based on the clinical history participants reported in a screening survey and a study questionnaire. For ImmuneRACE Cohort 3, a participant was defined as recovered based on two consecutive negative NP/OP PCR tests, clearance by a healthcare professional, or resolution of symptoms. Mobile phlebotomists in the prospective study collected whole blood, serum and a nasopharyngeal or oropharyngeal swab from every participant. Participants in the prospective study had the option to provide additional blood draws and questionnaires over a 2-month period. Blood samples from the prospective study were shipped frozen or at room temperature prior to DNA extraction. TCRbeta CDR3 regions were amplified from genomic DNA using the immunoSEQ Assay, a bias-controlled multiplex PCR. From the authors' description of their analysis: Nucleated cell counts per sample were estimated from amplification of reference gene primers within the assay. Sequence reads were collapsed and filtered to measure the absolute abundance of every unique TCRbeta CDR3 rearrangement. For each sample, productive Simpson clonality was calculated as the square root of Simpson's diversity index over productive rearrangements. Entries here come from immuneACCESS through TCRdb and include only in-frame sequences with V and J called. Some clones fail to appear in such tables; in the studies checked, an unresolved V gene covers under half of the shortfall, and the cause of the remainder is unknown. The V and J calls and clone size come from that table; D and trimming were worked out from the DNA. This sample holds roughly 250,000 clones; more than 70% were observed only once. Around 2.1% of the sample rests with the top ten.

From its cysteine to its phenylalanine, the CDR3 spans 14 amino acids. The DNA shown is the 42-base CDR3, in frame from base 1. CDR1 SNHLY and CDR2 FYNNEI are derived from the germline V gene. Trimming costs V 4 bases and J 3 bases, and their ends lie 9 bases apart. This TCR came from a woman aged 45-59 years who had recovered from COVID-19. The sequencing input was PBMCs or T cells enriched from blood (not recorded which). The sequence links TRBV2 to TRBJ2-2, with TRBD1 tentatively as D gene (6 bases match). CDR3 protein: CASSGSGDTGELFF. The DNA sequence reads TGTGCCAGCAGTGGGTCAGGGGACACCGGGGAGCTGTTTTTT.